The entry below describes one T cell receptor (beta chain). Its specificity is unknown. This sample is drawn from a study of T cells in localized non-small cell lung cancer. V lost 4 bases and J lost 2, with 12 bases in between. The CDR3 totals 15 residues. CDR1 and CDR2 (germline): MNHNS, SASEGT. Profiling relied on immunoSEQ multiplex PCR, and the TCRdb table lists in-frame clones only, not all of them. The sample contains about 32,000 clones, roughly 87% of which appear only once. Whole-study results and caveats: Heterogeneity is still possible, as just one tumor region was sequenced. Uninvolved neighboring lung showed the greatest T cell clonality, exceeding tumor. Prolonged overall survival went with higher T cell density in the blood.

The input for sequencing was peripheral blood mononuclear cells, taken before any cancer treatment. The chain combines TRBV6-1 with TRBJ2-1, with unresolved D. The TCR was taken from a woman aged 40-69 years with stage III lung adenocarcinoma. The DNA of the CDR3 is TGTGCCAGCAGTGCCCTGGGAATGGCCTACAATGAGCAGTTCTTC. Its translation: CASSALGMAYNEQFF.